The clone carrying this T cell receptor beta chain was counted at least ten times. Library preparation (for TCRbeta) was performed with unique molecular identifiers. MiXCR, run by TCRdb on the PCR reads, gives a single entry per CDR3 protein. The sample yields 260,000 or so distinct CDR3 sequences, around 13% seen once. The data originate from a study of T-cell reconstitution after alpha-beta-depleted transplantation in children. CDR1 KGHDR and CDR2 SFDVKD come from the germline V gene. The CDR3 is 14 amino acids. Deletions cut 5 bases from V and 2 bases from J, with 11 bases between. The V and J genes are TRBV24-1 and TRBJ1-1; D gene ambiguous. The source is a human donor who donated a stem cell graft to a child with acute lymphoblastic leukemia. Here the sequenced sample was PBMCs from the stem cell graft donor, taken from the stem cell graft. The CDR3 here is CATSGGQLNTEAFF. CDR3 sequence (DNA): TGTGCCACCAGTGGAGGTCAGCTTAACACTGAAGCTTTCTTT.